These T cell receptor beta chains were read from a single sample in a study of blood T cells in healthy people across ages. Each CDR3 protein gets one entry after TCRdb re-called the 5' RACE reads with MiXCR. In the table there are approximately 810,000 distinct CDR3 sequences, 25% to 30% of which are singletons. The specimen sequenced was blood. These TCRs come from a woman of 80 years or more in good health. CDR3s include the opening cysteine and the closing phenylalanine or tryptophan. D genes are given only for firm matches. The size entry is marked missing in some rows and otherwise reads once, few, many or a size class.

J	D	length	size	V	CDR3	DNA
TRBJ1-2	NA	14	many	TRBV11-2	CASSPEGHRYGYTF	TGTGCCAGCAGCCCAGAAGGACATCGCTATGGCTACACCTTC
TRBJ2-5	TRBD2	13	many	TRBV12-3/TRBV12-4	CASTLTAGETQYF	TGTGCCAGCACCCTAACAGCGGGGGAGACCCAGTACTTC
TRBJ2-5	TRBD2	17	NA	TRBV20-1	CSASSLAGGSSQETQYF	TGCAGTGCTAGTTCCCTAGCGGGGGGCTCGTCCCAAGAGACCCAGTACTTC
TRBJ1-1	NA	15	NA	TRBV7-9	CASSLGRALNTEAFF	TGTGCCAGCAGCTTAGGTCGTGCTTTGAACACTGAAGCTTTCTTT
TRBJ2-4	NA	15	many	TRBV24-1	CATSDARDIENIQYF	TGTGCCACCAGTGACGCACGGGACATCGAAAACATTCAGTACTTC
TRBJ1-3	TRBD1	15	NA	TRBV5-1	CASSYWDSTGNTIYF	TGCGCCAGCAGCTATTGGGACAGTACTGGAAACACCATATATTTT
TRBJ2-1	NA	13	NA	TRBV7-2	CAGTRGQRETQFF	TGTGCCGGCACCCGGGGCCAGCGAGAGACCCAGTTCTTC
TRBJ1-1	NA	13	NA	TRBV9	CASSVDMNTEAFF	TGTGCCAGCAGTGTAGATATGAACACTGAAGCTTTCTTT
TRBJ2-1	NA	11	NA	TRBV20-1	CSVWGRNEQFF	TGCAGTGTTTGGGGGCGCAATGAGCAGTTCTTC
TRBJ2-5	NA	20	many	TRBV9	CASSPAGPWGPRGLEETQYF	TGTGCCAGCAGCCCGGCCGGACCATGGGGCCCTAGGGGACTTGAGGAGACCCAGTACTTC
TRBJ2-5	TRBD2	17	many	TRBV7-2	CASSLGGLAGPTETQYF	TGTGCCAGCAGCTTAGGCGGACTAGCGGGGCCGACGGAGACCCAGTACTTC
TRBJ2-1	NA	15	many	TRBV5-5	CASSHQWGSYNEQFF	TGTGCCAGCAGTCATCAATGGGGCTCCTACAATGAGCAGTTCTTC
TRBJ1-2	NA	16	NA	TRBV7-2	CASSYSTDYLNYGYTF	TGTGCCAGCAGCTACTCGACGGACTATCTTAACTATGGCTACACCTTC
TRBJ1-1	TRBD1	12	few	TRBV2	CASSNRGWEAFF	TGTGCCAGCAGTAACAGGGGCTGGGAAGCTTTCTTT
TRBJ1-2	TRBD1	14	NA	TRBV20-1	CSATGQQIGYGYTF	TGCAGTGCTACGGGACAGCAGATAGGCTATGGCTACACCTTC
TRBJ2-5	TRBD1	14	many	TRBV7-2	CASSYQGVRETQYF	TGTGCCAGCAGCTACCAGGGGGTCCGCGAGACCCAGTACTTC